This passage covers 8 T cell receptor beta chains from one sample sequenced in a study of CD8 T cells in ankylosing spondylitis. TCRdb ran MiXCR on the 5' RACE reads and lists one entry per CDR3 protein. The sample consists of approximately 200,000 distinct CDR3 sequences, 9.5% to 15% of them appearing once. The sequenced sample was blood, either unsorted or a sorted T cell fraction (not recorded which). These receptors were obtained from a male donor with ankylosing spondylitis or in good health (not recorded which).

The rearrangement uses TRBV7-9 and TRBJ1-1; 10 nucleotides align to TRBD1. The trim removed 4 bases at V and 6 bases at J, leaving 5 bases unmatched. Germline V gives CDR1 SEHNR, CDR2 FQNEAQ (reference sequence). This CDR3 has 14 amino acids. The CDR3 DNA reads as TGTGCCAGCAGCTCGGGACAGGGGAGGCCTGAAGCTTTCTTT. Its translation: CASSSGQGRPEAFF.

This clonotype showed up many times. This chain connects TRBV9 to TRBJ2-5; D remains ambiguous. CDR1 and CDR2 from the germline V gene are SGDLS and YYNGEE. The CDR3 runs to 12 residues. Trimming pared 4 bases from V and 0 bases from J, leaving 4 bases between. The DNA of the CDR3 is TGTGCCAGCAGCAGAGACCAAGAGACCCAGTACTTC. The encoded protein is CASSRDQETQYF.

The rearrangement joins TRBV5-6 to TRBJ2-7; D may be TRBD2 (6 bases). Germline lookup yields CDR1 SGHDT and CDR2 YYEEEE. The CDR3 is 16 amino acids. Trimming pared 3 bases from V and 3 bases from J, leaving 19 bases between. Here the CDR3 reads CASSSYVAVANYEQYF. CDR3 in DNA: TGTGCCAGCAGCTCGTACGTAGCGGTGGCGAACTACGAGCAGTACTTC.

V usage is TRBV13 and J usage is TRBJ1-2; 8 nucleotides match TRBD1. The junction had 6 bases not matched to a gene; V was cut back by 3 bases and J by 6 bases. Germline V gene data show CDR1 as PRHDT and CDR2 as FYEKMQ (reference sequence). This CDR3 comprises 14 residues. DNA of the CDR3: TGTGCCAGCAGCTTTGGACAGGGTCTCGATGGCTACACCTTC. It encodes CASSFGQGLDGYTF.

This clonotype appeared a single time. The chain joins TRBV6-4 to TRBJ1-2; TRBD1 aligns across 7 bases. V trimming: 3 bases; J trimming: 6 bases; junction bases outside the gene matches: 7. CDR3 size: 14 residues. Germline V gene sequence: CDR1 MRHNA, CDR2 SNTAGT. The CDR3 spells CASSERQGVDGYTF. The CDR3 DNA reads TGTGCCAGCAGTGAGCGACAGGGCGTTGATGGCTACACCTTC.

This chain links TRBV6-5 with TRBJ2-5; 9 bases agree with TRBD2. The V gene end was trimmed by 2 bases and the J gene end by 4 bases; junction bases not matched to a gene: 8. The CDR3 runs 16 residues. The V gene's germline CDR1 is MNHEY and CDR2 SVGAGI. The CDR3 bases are TGTGCCAGCAGTTACGCCCTAGCGGGACCGAGAGAGACCCAGTACTTC. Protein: CASSYALAGPRETQYF.

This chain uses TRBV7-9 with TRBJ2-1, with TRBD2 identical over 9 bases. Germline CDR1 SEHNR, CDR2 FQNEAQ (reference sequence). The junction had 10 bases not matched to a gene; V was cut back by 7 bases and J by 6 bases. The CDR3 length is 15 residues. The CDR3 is CASKVYGGGANEQFF. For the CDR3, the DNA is TGTGCCAGCAAAGTATACGGCGGGGGGGCCAATGAGCAGTTCTTC.

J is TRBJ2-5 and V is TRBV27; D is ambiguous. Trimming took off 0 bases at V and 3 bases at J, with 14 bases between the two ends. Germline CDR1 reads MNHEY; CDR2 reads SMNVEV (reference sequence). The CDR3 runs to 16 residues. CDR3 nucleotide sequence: TGTGCCAGCAGTTTATCCTCTATGGCCGGAGAAGAGACCCAGTACTTC. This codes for CASSLSSMAGEETQYF.